Following are 23 T cell receptor beta chains from one sample sequenced in a study of blood T cells in healthy people across ages. Next came a second PCR, run for about 6 to 12 cycles, which used a sample-barcoded 5' primer along with a J-beta primer mix. TCRdb re-derived calls from the 5' RACE reads in MiXCR, one entry per CDR3 protein. The repertoire consists of 500,000 to 650,000 distinct CDR3 sequences, with about 25% occurring once and the leading ten covering 3% to 4%. In addition, the sample was reused for a study of T cells of mothers and their children.

Sequencing used blood. The receptor source for this set is a boy between 2 and 10 years old in good health.

This clonotype was recorded a few times. The gene calls are TRBV5-1 and TRBJ1-3; 8 bases are shared with TRBD1. CDR1 SGHRS and CDR2 YFSETQ come from the germline V gene. The ends lost 2 bases at V and 3 bases at J; junction bases unmatched: 7. The CDR3 spans 16 residues. The CDR3 DNA is TGCGCCAGCAGCTTACCGACAGGGGAGAATGGAAACACCATATATTTT. Residues: CASSLPTGENGNTIYF.

This clonotype was detected once. The chain carries TRBV7-9 and TRBJ2-5, with TRBD2 identical over 10 bases. Germline assignment: CDR1 SEHNR and CDR2 FQNEAQ (reference sequence). This CDR3 region has 18 residues. V lost 1 base to trimming and J lost 5 bases; unmatched junction nucleotides: 13. The CDR3 sequence: CASSLDVRSSGSWETQYF. CDR3 nucleotide sequence: TGTGCCAGCAGCTTAGATGTGCGGTCTAGCGGGAGTTGGGAGACCCAGTACTTC.

This clonotype came up a few times. The rearrangement links TRBV10-3 to TRBJ2-7; the D call may be TRBD1 or TRBD2 (5 bases each). Germline-derived CDR1 and CDR2 are ENHRY and SYGVKD. The germline V and J ends were trimmed by 10 bases and 0 bases, with 13 bases remaining between them. The CDR3 has 13 amino acids. The CDR3 protein is CASLRDPSYEQYF. Written as DNA, the CDR3 is TGTGCCAGTCTCAGGGACCCCTCCTACGAGCAGTACTTC.

This clonotype showed up just a few times. The chain employs TRBV20-1 and TRBJ2-7; no firm D call. This CDR3 region has 12 residues. Trimming removed 4 bases at V and 10 bases at J, with 17 bases between. Looked up from germline, CDR1 is DFQATT and CDR2 is SNEGSKA (reference sequence). CDR3 nucleotide sequence: TGCAGTGCTACTGGCGGAAAAGGAGACCAGTACTTC. It encodes CSATGGKGDQYF.

The CDR3 here is CASSAATDSPLHF. In nucleotides, the CDR3 is TGTGCCAGCAGTGCCGCGACAGATTCACCCCTCCACTTT. The V gene is TRBV12-3 or TRBV12-4, the J gene TRBJ1-6, with a weak D call TRBD1 (5 bases). This CDR3 contains 13 residues. Trimming took 5 bases from V and 8 from J, leaving 10 bases between them.

The table lists this clonotype with a few counts. The chain uses TRBV10-3 and TRBJ1-3; the D is unclear. Germline V gene data show CDR1 as ENHRY and CDR2 as SYGVKD. The length of the CDR3 is 13 residues. Trimming cost V 6 bases and J 2 bases, with 8 bases left between them. DNA of the CDR3: TGTGCCATCAGCTCTCCGGCTGGAAACACCATATATTTT. Protein sequence: CAISSPAGNTIYF.

With regard to this clonotype: The junction and the germline gene differ at one end; a read error may be behind it. The genes are TRBV7-2 and TRBJ2-2, with D possibly matching TRBD1 (6 bases). Germline assignment: CDR1 SGHTA and CDR2 FQGNSA. The CDR3 consists of 15 residues. The CDR3 sequence: CASSLRVQGPGEQFF. CDR3 nucleotides: TGTGCCAGCAGCTTAAGGGTTCAGGGGCCCGGGGAGCAGTTTTTT.

A few counts support this clonotype. This chain's CDR3 is CASSPRLAGGLSGANVLTF. The CDR3 bases are TGTGCCAGCAGCCCTCGACTAGCGGGAGGCCTCTCTGGGGCCAACGTCCTGACTTTC. The V and J genes are TRBV12-3 or TRBV12-4 and TRBJ2-6, with 13 bases matching TRBD2. V was pared by 6 bases and J by 0 bases, with 8 bases of the junction left unmatched. CDR3 length: 19 residues.

This clonotype was seen a few times. The rearrangement uses TRBV29-1 and TRBJ1-4, with D unclear. Looked up from germline, CDR1 is SQVTM and CDR2 is ANQGSEA. The V end was cut by 4 bases, the J end by 8 bases, with 14 bases between. This CDR3 region has 13 residues. The CDR3 here is CSVVFHVREKLFF. The CDR3 nucleotides read TGCAGCGTTGTCTTCCACGTGAGGGAAAAACTGTTTTTT.

This clonotype was found a few times. The chain carries TRBV9 and TRBJ2-7; D call uncertain. V lost 4 bases to trimming and J lost 5 bases, with 16 bases between them. Germline V CDR1 and CDR2: SGDLS, YYNGEE. The CDR3 contains 14 residues. The CDR3 DNA follows: TGTGCCAGCAGCCCCAACAGACACCGAGACGAGCAGTACTTC. Amino acids: CASSPNRHRDEQYF.

This clonotype was counted a few times. The J gene is TRBJ2-5, the V gene TRBV20-1, with TRBD1 matching 7 bases. Germline V CDR1 and CDR2: DFQATT, SNEGSKA (reference sequence). V lost 4 bases, J lost 1 base, and 6 bases stayed unmatched. The CDR3 is 14 amino acids. CDR3 in amino acids: CSATWTGSQETQYF. The CDR3 nucleotides read TGCAGTGCTACATGGACAGGTTCCCAAGAGACCCAGTACTTC.

The CDR3 spells CSAGLLWAGGTDTQYF. In DNA form, the CDR3 reads TGCAGTGCGGGCCTTCTATGGGCGGGGGGCACAGATACGCAGTATTTT. The J gene is TRBJ2-3, the V gene TRBV20-1, with 7 bases that match TRBD2. The CDR3 has 16 residues. In germline, CDR1 is DFQATT, CDR2 SNEGSKA (reference sequence). Trimming took 6 bases from V and 1 from J; bases not matched to a gene: 13.

This clonotype was recorded a few times. This chain uses TRBV12-3 or TRBV12-4 with TRBJ2-1; D possibly uses TRBD1 or TRBD2 (5 bases each). There are 13 residues in the CDR3. Trimming left V 6 bases short and J 12 bases short, with 18 bases between. Here the CDR3 reads CASRRGPVVWQFF. The CDR3 DNA reads TGTGCCAGCAGACGGGGACCAGTCGTATGGCAGTTCTTC.

This clonotype was observed a few times. The chain carries TRBV4-1 and TRBJ2-1; tentatively, D is TRBD1 (6 bases). V dropped 0 bases and J dropped 2 bases, with 11 bases sitting between them. Germline V CDR1 and CDR2: MGHRA, YSYEKL. The CDR3 spans 16 residues. The CDR3 loop is CASSQEMSGAYNEQFF. CDR3 nucleotide sequence: TGCGCCAGCAGCCAAGAGATGTCAGGGGCCTACAATGAGCAGTTCTTC.

Comments on this clonotype: Relative to the germline gene, one junction end is altered; a read error may explain this. The chain has TRBV11-2 and TRBJ2-5; the match to TRBD2 covers 9 bases. Germline CDR1 reads SGHAT; CDR2 reads FQNNGV. The CDR3 totals 15 residues. CDR3 sequence reads: CASSPNSGGQETHYF. The CDR3 bases are TGTGCCAGCAGCCCAAATAGCGGGGGCCAAGAGACCCATTACTTC.

A few counts support this clonotype. The chain combines TRBV20-1 with TRBJ2-7; D is undetermined. The CDR3 consists of 13 residues. Germline V lookup: CDR1 DFQATT, CDR2 SNEGSKA (reference sequence). Trimming took 0 bases from V and 4 from J, leaving 10 bases between them. The CDR3 here is CSARDNSRYEQYF. CDR3 nucleotide sequence: TGCAGTGCTAGAGATAACTCGAGATACGAGCAGTACTTC.

The chain is built from TRBV7-9 and TRBJ2-5; D not certain. Between the trimmed V and J ends, which lost 4 bases and 10 bases, there was a span of 22 bases. The CDR3 covers 15 residues. Germline values: CDR1 SEHNR, CDR2 FQNEAQ (reference sequence). CDR3 loop: CASSSSPTRPGDQYF. DNA for the CDR3: TGTGCCAGCAGCTCCTCCCCAACCCGACCCGGTGACCAGTACTTC.

This clonotype was detected a few times. The rearrangement joins TRBV5-4 to TRBJ2-6; 7 bases match TRBD1. The V segment lost 4 bases and the J segment 0 bases; nucleotides outside the gene matches: 4. CDR3 length: 16 amino acids. The V gene's germline CDR1 is SGHNT and CDR2 YYREEE (reference sequence). The CDR3: CASSPGDSSGANVLTF. For the CDR3, the DNA is TGTGCCAGCAGCCCCGGGGACAGCTCTGGGGCCAACGTCCTGACTTTC.

V gene TRBV12-3 or TRBV12-4 combines with J gene TRBJ2-2; a weak D match, TRBD2 (6 bases). The CDR3 totals 15 residues. Trimming took off 1 base at V and 3 bases at J, with 9 bases between the two ends. CDR3 region: CASSLVRGDTGELFF. The CDR3, as DNA: TGTGCCAGCAGTTTAGTTCGCGGGGACACCGGGGAGCTGTTTTTT.

This clonotype was seen a handful of times. The genes are TRBV25-1 and TRBJ1-4, with 7 nucleotides matching TRBD1. From germline, CDR1 is MGHDK and CDR2 SYGVNS. This CDR3 has 14 amino acids. J lost 8 bases, V lost 4 bases, and 7 bases had no gene match. CDR3 bases: TGTGCCAGCAGTGGTTGGGACAGTCAAGAAAAACTGTTTTTT. Its protein is CASSGWDSQEKLFF.

The V gene is TRBV7-2, the J gene TRBJ2-5, with TRBD1 as a possible D gene (5 bases). The CDR3 has 15 residues. CDR1 is SGHTA, CDR2 FQGNSA, per germline. Trimming left V 5 bases short and J 1 base short, with 14 bases between. The CDR3 spells CASSPFGHFQETQYF. In nucleotides, the CDR3 is TGTGCCAGCAGCCCATTCGGACATTTCCAAGAGACCCAGTACTTC.

The gene calls are TRBV13 and TRBJ1-2, with TRBD1 matching 7 bases. V dropped 4 bases and J dropped 3; count of bases not matched to a gene: 8. The CDR3 is 15 residues long. In germline, CDR1 is PRHDT, CDR2 FYEKMQ (reference sequence). The CDR3 DNA reads TGTGCCAGCAGCTCCGCTCGACAGGGTCACTATGGCTACACCTTC. Amino acid sequence: CASSSARQGHYGYTF.

This clonotype was seen more than once but under ten times. The junction departs from the called germline gene at one end, perhaps through a read error. V is TRBV13 and J is TRBJ1-6; TRBD1 aligns across 8 bases. Germline values: CDR1 PRHDT, CDR2 FYEKMQ (reference sequence). The CDR3 is 15 residues long. The CDR3 protein is CASSRTGSYNSPLHF. The DNA for the CDR3 is TGTGCCAGCAGCAGGACAGGGTCGTATAATTCTCCCCTCCACTTT.